The rows below give T cell receptor beta chains drawn from one sample of a study of T cells in localized non-small cell lung cancer. Some clones are missing from TCRdb's copy, which holds only in-frame ones; the method was immunoSEQ multiplex PCR. The sample contains 1,400 to 1,500 clones, 24% of which appear only once. The sequencing used normal lung tissue next to the tumor, collected before any cancer treatment. The receptor set was obtained from a man aged 18-55 years with stage II lung adenocarcinoma. Each CDR3 is given with its conserved first and last residue. The D gene is left open where the match is weak. Rows may omit the clone size; those that give it use once, few, many or a size class.

>TRBJ2-7|TRBV19|NA|NA
TGTGCCAGTAGCAGAAAAGGGGGGCGATACGAGCAGTACTTC
CASSRKGGRYEQYF
>TRBJ1-1|TRBV9|NA|NA
TGTGCCAGCAGGACAGATATGAACACTGAAGCTTTCTTT
CASRTDMNTEAFF
>TRBJ2-3|TRBV6-8|NA|few
TGTGCCAGCAGCCACCGGGGGGCCACAGATACGCAGTATTTT
CASSHRGATDTQYF
>TRBJ2-3|TRBV9|NA|few
TGTGCCAGCAGCCCCAGTTGGGGGGGGCCTCGGGGCACAGATACGCAGTATTTT
CASSPSWGGPRGTDTQYF
>TRBJ1-6|TRBV6-8|NA|NA
TGTGCCAGCAGTGACTCGATTCGCTCACCCCTCCACTTT
CASSDSIRSPLHF
>TRBJ1-6|TRBV30|TRBD1|once
TGTGCCTGGTCGACCCCGACAGGGCCCCTCCACTTT
CAWSTPTGPLHF
>TRBJ1-1|TRBV9|NA|few
TGTGCCAGCAGCCCGATGAACACTGAAGCTTTCTTT
CASSPMNTEAFF
>TRBJ2-1|TRBV11-3|TRBD1|large
TGTGCCAGCAGCGCGCGCCAGGGGGTGTATGAGCAGTTCTTC
CASSARQGVYEQFF
>TRBJ2-3|TRBV15|TRBD2|NA
TGTGCCAGCAGCCAGCGGGGGGAGTCGTGGGATACGCAGTATTTT
CASSQRGESWDTQYF
>TRBJ2-7|TRBV30|NA|NA
TGTGCCTGGAGTCTGAGGGATACTACTGCTTTC
CAWSLRDTTAF
>TRBJ2-5|TRBV14|NA|NA
TGTGCCAGCAGCCATTCAGGGTTCGGGACCCAGTACTTC
CASSHSGFGTQYF
>TRBJ1-2|TRBV28|TRBD1|NA
TGTGCCAGCAGTTTAGAGGGGGCGAGTGGCTACACCTTC
CASSLEGASGYTF
>TRBJ1-1|TRBV5-1|TRBD1|once
TGCGCCAGCACAAGGACAGGGGTAAACACTGAAGCTTTCTTT
CASTRTGVNTEAFF
>TRBJ2-7|TRBV5-1|NA|NA
TGCGCCAGCAGCTTGGGTTTGCTCTCCTACGAGCAGTACTTC
CASSLGLLSYEQYF
>TRBJ1-2|TRBV11-3|NA|NA
TGTGCCAGCAGCTTAGGTTCCAGTCTTAACTATGGCTACACCTTC
CASSLGSSLNYGYTF
>TRBJ1-2|TRBV6-8|NA|medium-sized
TGTGCCAGCAGGCCCGGGGCAGGGAGAGGCTACACCTTC
CASRPGAGRGYTF
>TRBJ2-5|TRBV28|NA|NA
TGTGCCAGCAGTAGGTCAGTCCAAGAGACCCAGTACTTC
CASSRSVQETQYF
>TRBJ1-2|TRBV19|NA|NA
TGTGCCAGCCGAGAGGACAAGATCTATGGCTACACCTTC
CASREDKIYGYTF
>TRBJ2-2|TRBV6-8|TRBD2|NA
TGTGCCAGCAGTCGCTGGGAGGGACTAGCGGGGGGCACCGGGGAGCTGTTTTTT
CASSRWEGLAGGTGELFF
>TRBJ2-6|TRBV11-3|TRBD1|NA
TGTGCCAGCAGCTTGGATTTCGGGACAGAGACCTCTGGGGCCAACGTCCTGACTTTC
CASSLDFGTETSGANVLTF
>TRBJ2-7|TRBV28|NA|NA
TGTGCCAGCACCCTTGAGGGGGGATCCTCCTACGAGCAGTACTTC
CASTLEGGSSYEQYF
>TRBJ2-7|TRBV7-6|TRBD1|few
TGTGCCAGCACCGTTTCCCGGACAGGGGGCCACGAGCAGTACTTC
CASTVSRTGGHEQYF
>TRBJ2-7|TRBV30|TRBD2|NA
TGTGCCTGGAGCCTGGGGGGGGAGCAGTACTTC
CAWSLGGEQYF
>TRBJ2-5|TRBV9|TRBD1|large
TGTGCCAGCAGTGGTCCCGGGACAGGGGCCCCCCAGTACTTC
CASSGPGTGAPQYF
>TRBJ1-5|TRBV19|NA|few
TGTGCCAGCAATAGGGCCCGGGGAACCTATCAGCCCCAGCATTTT
CASNRARGTYQPQHF
>TRBJ2-7|TRBV19|TRBD1|few
TGTGCCAGTAGTATACAGGGGGCGATGGGAGAGCAGTACTTC
CASSIQGAMGEQYF
>TRBJ2-2|TRBV4-3|NA|NA
TGCGCCAGCAGCCAAGATAGGGCCGGGGAGCTGTTTTTT
CASSQDRAGELFF
>TRBJ1-2|TRBV7-5|NA|few
TGTGCCAGCAGCTTAGACCCGGCGGCGGAGGGCTACACCTTC
CASSLDPAAEGYTF
>TRBJ1-1|TRBV11-3|NA|few
TGTGCCAGCAGCTTGTTGGCAGCGCTGTCGAGAACTGAAGCTTTCTTT
CASSLLAALSRTEAFF
>TRBJ2-5|TRBV11-3|TRBD2|NA
TGTGCCAGCAGCTTAGTTGCGGGGGGGCCGGTAGAGACCCAGTACTTC
CASSLVAGGPVETQYF
>TRBJ1-1|TRBV18|NA|NA
TGTGCCAGCTCCTTACAGGGCACCAAGAACACTGAAGCTTTCTTT
CASSLQGTKNTEAFF
>TRBJ2-5|TRBV11-3|TRBD2|medium-sized
TGTGCCAGCAGCTTAGAACCGACTAGCGGGGCCTCCGGTGGAACCCAGTACTTC
CASSLEPTSGASGGTQYF
>TRBJ2-2|TRBV6-8|TRBD1|NA
TGTGCCAGCAGACGGACAGGGGAAAAGGCCGGGGAGCTGTTTTTT
CASRRTGEKAGELFF
>TRBJ1-5|TRBV19|NA|once
TGTGCCAGTACGTACACTTCCTATAGCAATCAGCCCCAGCATTTT
CASTYTSYSNQPQHF
>TRBJ2-2|TRBV7-8|NA|few
TGTGCCAGCAGCGAACAAGACGGCAGGAGGCTGTTTTTT
CASSEQDGRRLFF
>TRBJ1-6|TRBV19|NA|NA
TGTGCCAGTAGTATAAAACAGGGAAATTCACCCCTCCACTTT
CASSIKQGNSPLHF